This T cell receptor beta chain comes out of a study of blood T cell repertoires in COVID-19. Assignments of participants to cohorts depended upon their own reported clinical history. Cohort 3 recovered donors had two negative PCRs, clearance, or symptom resolution. In the original analysis: Reference gene primer amplification gave estimated nucleated cell counts. Measured with immunoSEQ multiplex PCR; TCRdb has only the in-frame clones, and not every one. V, J and clone size were drawn from that table, and D and trimming were deduced from the DNA. This repertoire shows some 430,000 clones, 90% found once; its top ten account for 0.55% to 0.75%. The germline CDR1 and CDR2 sequences are LGHDT and YNNKEL (reference sequence). CDR3 length equals 18 residues. V lost 5 bases and J lost 10; bases outside the gene matches: 17.

This chain uses TRBV3-1 (or the pseudogene TRBV3-2) with TRBJ1-6; TRBD1 matches at 10 bases. The sequencing input was PBMCs or T cells enriched from blood (not recorded which). This clonotype originated in a man between 18 and 35 years old who had recovered from COVID-19. The CDR3 DNA sequence: TGTGCCAGCAGCAAAACGGGACAGGGGTCTGGGGCAGGGTCACCCCTCCACTTT. This encodes CASSKTGQGSGAGSPLHF.